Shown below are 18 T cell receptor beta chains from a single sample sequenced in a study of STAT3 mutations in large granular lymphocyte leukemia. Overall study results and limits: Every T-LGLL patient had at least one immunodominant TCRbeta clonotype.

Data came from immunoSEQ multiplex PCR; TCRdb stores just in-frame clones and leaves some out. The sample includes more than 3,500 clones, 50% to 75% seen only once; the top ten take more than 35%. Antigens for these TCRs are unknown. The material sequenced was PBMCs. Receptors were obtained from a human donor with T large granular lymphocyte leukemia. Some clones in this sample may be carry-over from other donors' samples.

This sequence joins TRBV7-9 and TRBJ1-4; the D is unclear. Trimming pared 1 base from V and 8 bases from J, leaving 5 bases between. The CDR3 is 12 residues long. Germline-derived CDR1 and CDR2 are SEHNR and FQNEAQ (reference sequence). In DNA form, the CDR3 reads TGTGCCAGCAGCTTAGGGAACGAAAAACTGTTTTTT. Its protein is CASSLGNEKLFF.

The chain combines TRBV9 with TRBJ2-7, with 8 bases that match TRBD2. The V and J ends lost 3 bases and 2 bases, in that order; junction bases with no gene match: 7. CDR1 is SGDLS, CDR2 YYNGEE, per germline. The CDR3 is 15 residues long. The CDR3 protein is CASSASGSSTYEQYF. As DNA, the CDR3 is TGTGCCAGCAGCGCAAGCGGGAGCAGCACCTACGAGCAGTACTTC.

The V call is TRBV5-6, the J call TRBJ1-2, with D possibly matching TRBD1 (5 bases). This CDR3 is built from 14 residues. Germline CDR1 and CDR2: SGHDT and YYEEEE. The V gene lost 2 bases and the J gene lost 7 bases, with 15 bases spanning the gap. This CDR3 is CASSFTGAMGGYTF. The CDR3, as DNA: TGTGCCAGCAGCTTTACAGGAGCAATGGGTGGCTACACCTTC. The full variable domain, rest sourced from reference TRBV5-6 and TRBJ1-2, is DAGVTQSPTHLIKTRGQQVTLRCSPKSGHDTVSWYQQALGQGPQFIFQYYEEEERQRGNFPDRFSGHQFPNYSSELNVNALLLGDSALYLCASSFTGAMGGYTFGSGTRLTVV.

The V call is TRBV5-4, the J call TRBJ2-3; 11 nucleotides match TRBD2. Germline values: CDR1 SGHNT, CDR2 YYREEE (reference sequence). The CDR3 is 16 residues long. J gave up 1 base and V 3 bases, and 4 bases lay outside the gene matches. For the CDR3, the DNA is TGTGCCAGCAGCTCCCCGGGACTAGCGGGCACAGATACGCAGTATTTT. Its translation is CASSSPGLAGTDTQYF.

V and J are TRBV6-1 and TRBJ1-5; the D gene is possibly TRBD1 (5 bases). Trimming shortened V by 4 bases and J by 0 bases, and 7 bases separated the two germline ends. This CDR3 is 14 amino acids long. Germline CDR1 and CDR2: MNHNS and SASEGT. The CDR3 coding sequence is TGTGCCAGCAGTGTGGGGCCTAGCAATCAGCCCCAGCATTTT. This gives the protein CASSVGPSNQPQHF.

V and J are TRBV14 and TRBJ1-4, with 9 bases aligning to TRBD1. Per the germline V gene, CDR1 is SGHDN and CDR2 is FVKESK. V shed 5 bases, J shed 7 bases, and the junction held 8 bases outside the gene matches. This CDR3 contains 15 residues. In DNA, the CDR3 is TGTGCCAGCAGCTCTCATGCGGGACAGGGTGAAAAACTGTTTTTT. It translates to CASSSHAGQGEKLFF.

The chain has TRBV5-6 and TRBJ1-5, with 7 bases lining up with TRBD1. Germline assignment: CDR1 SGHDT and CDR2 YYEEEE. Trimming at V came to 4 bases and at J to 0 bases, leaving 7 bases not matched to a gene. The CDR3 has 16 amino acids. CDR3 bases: TGTGCCAGCAGCCCCTGGGACAGCTATAGCAATCAGCCCCAGCATTTT. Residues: CASSPWDSYSNQPQHF. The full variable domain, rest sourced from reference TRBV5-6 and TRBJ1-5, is DAGVTQSPTHLIKTRGQQVTLRCSPKSGHDTVSWYQQALGQGPQFIFQYYEEEERQRGNFPDRFSGHQFPNYSSELNVNALLLGDSALYLCASSPWDSYSNQPQHFGDGTRLSIL.

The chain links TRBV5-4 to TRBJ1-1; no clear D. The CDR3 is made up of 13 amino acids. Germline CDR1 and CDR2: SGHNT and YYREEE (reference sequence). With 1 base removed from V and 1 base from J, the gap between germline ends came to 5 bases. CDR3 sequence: CASSLSWNTEAFF. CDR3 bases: TGTGCCAGCAGCTTGAGTTGGAACACTGAAGCTTTCTTT.

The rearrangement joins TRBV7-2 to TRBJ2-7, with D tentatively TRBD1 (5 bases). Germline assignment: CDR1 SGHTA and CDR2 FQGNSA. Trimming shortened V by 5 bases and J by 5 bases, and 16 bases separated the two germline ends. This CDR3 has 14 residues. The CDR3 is CASSQSAGWNEQYF. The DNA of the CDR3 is TGTGCCAGCAGCCAGTCGGCAGGGTGGAACGAGCAGTACTTC.

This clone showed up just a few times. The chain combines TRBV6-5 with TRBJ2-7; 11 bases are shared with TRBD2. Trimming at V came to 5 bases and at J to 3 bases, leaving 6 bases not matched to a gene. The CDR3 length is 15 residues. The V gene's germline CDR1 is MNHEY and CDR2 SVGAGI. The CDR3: CASSPSGLAVYEQYF. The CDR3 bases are TGTGCCAGCAGTCCCTCGGGACTAGCGGTCTACGAGCAGTACTTC.

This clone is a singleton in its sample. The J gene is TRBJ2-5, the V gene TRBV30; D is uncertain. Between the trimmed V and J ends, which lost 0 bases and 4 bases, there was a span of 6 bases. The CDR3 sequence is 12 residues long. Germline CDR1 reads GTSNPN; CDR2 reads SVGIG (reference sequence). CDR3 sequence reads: CAWSVRGETQYF. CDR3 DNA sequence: TGTGCCTGGAGTGTTCGTGGAGAGACCCAGTACTTC.

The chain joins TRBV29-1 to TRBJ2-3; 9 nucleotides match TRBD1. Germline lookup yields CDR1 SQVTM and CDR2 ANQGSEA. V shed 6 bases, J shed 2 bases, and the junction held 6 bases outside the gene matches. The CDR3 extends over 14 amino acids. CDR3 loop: CSVAQGADTDTQYF. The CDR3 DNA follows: TGCAGCGTGGCACAGGGGGCAGACACAGATACGCAGTATTTT.

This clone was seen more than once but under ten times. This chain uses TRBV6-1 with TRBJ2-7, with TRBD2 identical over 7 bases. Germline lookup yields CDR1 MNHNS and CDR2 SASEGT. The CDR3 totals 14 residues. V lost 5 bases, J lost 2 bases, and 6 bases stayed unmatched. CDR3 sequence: CASSPSGVTYEQYF. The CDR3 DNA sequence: TGTGCCAGCAGTCCGAGCGGGGTAACCTACGAGCAGTACTTC.

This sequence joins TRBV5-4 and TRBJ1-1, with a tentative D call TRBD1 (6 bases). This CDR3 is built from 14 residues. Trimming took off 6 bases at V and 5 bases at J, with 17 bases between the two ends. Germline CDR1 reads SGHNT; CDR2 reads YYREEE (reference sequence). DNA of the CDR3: TGTGCCAGCACCAAGGACGGGGGCCTTACTGAAGCTTTCTTT. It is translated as CASTKDGGLTEAFF.

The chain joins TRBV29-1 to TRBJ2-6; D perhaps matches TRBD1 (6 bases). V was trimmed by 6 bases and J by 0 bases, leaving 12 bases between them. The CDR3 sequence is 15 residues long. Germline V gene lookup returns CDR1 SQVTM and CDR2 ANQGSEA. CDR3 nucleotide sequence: TGCAGCGTAATGACAGGACGCTCTGGGGCCAACGTCCTGACTTTC. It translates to CSVMTGRSGANVLTF.

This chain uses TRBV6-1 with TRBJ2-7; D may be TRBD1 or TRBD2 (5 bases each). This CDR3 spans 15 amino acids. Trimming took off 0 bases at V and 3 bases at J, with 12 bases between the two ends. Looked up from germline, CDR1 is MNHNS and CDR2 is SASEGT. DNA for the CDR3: TGTGCCAGCAGTGAAGCACAGGACGGGGTCTACGAGCAGTACTTC. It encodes CASSEAQDGVYEQYF.

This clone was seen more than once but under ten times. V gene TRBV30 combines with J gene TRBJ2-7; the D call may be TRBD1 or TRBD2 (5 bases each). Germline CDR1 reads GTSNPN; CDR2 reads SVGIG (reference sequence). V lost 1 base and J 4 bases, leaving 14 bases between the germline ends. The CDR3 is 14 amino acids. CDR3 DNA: TGTGCCTGGAGTGATTCCCCCTGGGGGTACGAGCAGTACTTC. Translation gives CAWSDSPWGYEQYF.

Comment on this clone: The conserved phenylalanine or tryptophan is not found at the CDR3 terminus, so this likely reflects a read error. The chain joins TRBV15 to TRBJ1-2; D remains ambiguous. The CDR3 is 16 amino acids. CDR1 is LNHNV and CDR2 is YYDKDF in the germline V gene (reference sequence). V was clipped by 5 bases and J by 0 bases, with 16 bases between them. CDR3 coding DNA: TGTGCCACCAGCCTTGAGATCTCCCCCGCTAACTATGGCTACACCTGC. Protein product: CATSLEISPANYGYTC.